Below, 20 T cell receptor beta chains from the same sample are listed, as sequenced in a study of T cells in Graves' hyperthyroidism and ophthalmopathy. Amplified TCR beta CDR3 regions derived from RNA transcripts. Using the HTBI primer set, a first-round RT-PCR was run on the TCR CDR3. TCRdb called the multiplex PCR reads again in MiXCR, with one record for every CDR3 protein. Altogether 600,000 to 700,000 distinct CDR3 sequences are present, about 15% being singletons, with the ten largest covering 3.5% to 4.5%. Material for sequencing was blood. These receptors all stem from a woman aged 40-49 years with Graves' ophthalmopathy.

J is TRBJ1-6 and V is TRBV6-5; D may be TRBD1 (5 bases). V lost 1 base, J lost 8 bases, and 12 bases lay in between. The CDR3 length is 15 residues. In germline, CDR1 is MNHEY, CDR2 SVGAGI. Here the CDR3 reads CASSYWGPMDSPLHF. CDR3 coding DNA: TGTGCCAGCAGTTACTGGGGCCCGATGGATTCACCCCTCCACTTT.

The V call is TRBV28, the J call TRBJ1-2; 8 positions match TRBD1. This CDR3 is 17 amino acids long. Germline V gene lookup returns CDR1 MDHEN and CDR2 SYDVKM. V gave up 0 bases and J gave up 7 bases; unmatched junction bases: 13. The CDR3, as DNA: TGTGCCAGCAGTTTATGGACAGGGGCCCCCTCCACTGTTGGCTACACCTTC. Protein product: CASSLWTGAPSTVGYTF.

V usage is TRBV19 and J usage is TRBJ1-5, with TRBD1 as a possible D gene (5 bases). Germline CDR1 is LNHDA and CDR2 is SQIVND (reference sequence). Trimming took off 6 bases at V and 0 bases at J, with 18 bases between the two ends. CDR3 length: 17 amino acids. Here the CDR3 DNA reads TGTGCCAGTAGGCCTGAGACCAGGGTAGATAGCAATCAGCCCCAGCATTTT. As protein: CASRPETRVDSNQPQHF.

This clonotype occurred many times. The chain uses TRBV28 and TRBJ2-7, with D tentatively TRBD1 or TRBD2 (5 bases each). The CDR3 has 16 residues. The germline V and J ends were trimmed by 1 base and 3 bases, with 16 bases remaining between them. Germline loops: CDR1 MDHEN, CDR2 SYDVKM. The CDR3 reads CASSLYAPPGSYEQYF. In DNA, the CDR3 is TGTGCCAGCAGTTTATACGCCCCCCCAGGGAGCTACGAGCAGTACTTC.

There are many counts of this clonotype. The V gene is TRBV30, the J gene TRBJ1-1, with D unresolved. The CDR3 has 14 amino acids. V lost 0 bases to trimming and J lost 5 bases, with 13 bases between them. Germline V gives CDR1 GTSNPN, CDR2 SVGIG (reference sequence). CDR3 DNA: TGTGCCTGGAGTGTATGGGATCATGCGACTGAAGCTTTCTTT. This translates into CAWSVWDHATEAFF.

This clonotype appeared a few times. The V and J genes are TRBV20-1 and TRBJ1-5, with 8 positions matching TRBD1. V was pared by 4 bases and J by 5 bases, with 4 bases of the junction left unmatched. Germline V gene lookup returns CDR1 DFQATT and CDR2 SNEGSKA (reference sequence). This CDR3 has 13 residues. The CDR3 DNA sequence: TGCAGTGCTACCAGGACAGGGCATCAGCCCCAGCATTTT. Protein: CSATRTGHQPQHF.

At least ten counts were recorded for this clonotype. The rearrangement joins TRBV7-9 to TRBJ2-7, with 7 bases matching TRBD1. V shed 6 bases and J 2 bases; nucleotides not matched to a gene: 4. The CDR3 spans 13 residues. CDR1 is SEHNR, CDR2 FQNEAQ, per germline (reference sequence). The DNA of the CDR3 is TGTGCCAGCAGGTCGGGACAGACCTACGAGCAGTACTTC. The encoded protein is CASRSGQTYEQYF.

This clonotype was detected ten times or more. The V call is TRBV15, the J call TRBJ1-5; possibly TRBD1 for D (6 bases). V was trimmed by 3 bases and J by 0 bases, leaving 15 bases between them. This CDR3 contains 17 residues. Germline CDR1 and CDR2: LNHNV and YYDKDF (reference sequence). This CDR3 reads CATSRVTGIYSNQPQHF. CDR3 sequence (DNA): TGTGCCACCAGCAGGGTCACAGGGATTTATAGCAATCAGCCCCAGCATTTT.

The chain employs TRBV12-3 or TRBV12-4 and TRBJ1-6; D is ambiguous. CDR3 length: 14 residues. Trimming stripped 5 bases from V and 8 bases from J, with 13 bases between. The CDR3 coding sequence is TGTGCCAGCAGTCCTCCGGCGGGGTATTCACCCCTCCACTTT. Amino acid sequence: CASSPPAGYSPLHF.

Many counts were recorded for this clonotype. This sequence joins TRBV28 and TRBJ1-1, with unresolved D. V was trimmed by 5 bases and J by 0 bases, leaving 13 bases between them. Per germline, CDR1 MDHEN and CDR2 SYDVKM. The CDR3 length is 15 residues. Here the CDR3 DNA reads TGTGCCAGCAGTCCCAGGCGGCAGTTGAACACTGAAGCTTTCTTT. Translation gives CASSPRRQLNTEAFF.

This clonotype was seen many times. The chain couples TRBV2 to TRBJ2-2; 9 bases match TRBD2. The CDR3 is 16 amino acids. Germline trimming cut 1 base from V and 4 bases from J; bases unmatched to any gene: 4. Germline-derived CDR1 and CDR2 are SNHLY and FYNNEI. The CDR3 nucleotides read TGTGCCAGCAGTGAAGAGGCGGGAGGGCCCACCGGGGAGCTGTTTTTT. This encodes CASSEEAGGPTGELFF.

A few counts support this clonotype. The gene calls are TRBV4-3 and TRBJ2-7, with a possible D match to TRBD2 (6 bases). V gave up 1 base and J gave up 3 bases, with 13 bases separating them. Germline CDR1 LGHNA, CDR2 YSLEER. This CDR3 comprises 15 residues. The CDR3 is CASSQGGPGDYEQYF. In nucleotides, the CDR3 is TGCGCCAGCAGCCAAGGAGGGCCGGGGGACTACGAGCAGTACTTC.

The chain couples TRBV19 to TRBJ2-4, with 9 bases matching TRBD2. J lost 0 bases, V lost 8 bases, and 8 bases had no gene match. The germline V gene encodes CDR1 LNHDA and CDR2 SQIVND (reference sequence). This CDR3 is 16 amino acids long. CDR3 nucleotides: TGTGCCAGTGGTCTAGCGGGAAGTCTAGCCAAAAACATTCAGTACTTC. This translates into CASGLAGSLAKNIQYF.

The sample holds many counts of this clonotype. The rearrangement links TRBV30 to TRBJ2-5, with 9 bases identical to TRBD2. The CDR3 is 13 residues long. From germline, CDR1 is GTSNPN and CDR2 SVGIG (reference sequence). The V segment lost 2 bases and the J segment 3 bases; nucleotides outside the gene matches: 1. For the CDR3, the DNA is TGTGCCTGGAGTAGACTAGCGGAAGAGACCCAGTACTTC. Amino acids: CAWSRLAEETQYF.

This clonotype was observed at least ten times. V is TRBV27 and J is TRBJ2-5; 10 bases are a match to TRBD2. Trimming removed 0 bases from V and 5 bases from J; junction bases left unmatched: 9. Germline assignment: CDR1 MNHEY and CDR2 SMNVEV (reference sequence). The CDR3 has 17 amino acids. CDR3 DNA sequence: TGTGCCAGCAGTTTATCGCCGTTAGCGGGAGGAGATGAGACCCAGTACTTC. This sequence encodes CASSLSPLAGGDETQYF.

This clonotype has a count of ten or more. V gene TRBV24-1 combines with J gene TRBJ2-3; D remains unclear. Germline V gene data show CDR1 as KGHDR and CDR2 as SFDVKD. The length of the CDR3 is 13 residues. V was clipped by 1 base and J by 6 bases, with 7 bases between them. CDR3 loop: CATSDFPLDTQYF. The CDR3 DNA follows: TGTGCCACCAGTGATTTTCCTTTGGATACGCAGTATTTT.

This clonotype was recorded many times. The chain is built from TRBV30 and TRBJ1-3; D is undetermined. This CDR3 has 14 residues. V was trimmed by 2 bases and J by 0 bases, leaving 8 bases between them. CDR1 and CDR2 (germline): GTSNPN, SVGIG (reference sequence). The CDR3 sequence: CAWSRASSGNTIYF. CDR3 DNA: TGTGCCTGGAGTCGTGCTTCCTCTGGAAACACCATATATTTT. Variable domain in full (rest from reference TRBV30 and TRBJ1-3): SQTIHQWPATLVQPVGSPLSLECTVEGTSNPNLYWYRQAAGRGLQLLFYSVGIGQISSEVPQNLSASRPQDRQFILSSKKLLLSDSGFYLCAWSRASSGNTIYFGEGSWLTVV.

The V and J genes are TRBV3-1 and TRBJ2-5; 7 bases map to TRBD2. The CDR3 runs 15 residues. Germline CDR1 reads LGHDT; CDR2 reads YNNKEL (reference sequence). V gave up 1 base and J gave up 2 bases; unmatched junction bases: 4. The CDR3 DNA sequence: TGTGCCAGCAGCCAAGTTACGGGGGGACAAGAGACCCAGTACTTC. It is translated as CASSQVTGGQETQYF.

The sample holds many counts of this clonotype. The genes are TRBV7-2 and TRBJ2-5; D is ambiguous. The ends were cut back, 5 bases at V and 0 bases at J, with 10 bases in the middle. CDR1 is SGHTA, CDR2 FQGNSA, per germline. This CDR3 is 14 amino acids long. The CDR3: CASSRNGDQETQYF. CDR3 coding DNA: TGTGCCAGCAGCCGGAATGGTGACCAAGAGACCCAGTACTTC.

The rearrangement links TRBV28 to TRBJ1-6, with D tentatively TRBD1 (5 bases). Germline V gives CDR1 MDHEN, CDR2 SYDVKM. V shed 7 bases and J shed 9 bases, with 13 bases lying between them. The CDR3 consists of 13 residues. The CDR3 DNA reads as TGTGCCAGCACAGGGACGGTAACTTCACCCCTCCACTTT. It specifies CASTGTVTSPLHF.